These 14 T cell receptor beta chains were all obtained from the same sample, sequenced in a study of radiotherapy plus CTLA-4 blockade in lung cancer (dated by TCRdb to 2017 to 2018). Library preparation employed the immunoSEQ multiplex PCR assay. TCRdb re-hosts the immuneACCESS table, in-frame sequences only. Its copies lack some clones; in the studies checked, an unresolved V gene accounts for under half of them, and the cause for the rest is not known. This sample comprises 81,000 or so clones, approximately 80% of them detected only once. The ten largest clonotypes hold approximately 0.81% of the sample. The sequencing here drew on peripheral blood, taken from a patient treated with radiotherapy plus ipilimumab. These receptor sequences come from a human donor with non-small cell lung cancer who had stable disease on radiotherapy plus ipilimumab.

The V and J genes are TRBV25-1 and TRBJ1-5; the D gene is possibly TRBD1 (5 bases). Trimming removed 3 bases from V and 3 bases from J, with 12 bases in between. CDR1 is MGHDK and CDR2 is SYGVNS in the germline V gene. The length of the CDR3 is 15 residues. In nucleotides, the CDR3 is TGTGCCAGCAGTGACCTGGGGGTGCCCAATCAGCCCCAGCATTTT. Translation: CASSDLGVPNQPQHF.

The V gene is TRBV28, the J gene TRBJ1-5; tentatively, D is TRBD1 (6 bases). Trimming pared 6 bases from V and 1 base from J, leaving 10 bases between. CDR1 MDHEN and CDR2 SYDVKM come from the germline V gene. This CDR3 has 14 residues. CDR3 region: CASSRTGSNQPQHF. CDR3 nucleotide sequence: TGTGCCAGCAGCCGAACAGGGAGCAATCAGCCCCAGCATTTT. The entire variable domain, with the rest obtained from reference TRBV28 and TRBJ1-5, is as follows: DVKVTQSSRYLVKRTGEKVFLECVQDMDHENMFWYRQDPGLGLRLIYFSYDVKMKEKGDIPEGYSVSREKKERFSLILESASTNQTSMYLCASSRTGSNQPQHFGDGTRLSIL.

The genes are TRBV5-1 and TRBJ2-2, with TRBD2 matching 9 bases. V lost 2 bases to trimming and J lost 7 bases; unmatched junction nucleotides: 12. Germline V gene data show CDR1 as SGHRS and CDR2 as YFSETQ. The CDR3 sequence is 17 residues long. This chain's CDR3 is CASSFEASGIGIGELFF. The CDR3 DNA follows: TGCGCCAGCAGCTTTGAAGCTAGCGGGATCGGGATCGGGGAGCTGTTTTTT.

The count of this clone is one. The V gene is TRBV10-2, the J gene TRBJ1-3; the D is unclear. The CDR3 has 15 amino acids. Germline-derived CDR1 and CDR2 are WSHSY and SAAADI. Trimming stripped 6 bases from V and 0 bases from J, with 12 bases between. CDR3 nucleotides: TGCGCCAGCAGCCCCTCCACAGTCTCTGGAAACACCATATATTTT. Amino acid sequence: CASSPSTVSGNTIYF.

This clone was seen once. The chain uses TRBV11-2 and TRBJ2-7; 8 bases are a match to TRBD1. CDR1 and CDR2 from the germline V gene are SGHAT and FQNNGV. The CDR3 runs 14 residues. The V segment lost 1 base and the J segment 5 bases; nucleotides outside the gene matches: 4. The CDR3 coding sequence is TGTGCCAGCAGCTTAGCCAGGGGGCCCCACGAGCAGTACTTC. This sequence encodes CASSLARGPHEQYF. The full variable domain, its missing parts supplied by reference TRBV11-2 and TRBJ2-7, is EAGVAQSPRYKIIEKRQSVAFWCNPISGHATLYWYQQILGQGPKLLIQFQNNGVVDDSQLPKDRFSAERLKGVDSTLKIQPAKLEDSAVYLCASSLARGPHEQYFGPGTRLTVT.

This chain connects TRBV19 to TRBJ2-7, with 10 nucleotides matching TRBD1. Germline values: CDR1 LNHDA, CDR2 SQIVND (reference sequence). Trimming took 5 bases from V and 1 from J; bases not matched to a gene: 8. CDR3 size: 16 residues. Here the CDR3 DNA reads TGTGCCAGTAGTTCAGGGACAGGGGCTAATTCCTACGAGCAGTACTTC. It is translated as CASSSGTGANSYEQYF.

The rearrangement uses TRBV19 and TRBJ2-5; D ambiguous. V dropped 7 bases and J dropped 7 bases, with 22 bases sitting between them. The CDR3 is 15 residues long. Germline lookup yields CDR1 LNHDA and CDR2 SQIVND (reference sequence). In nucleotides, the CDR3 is TGTGCCAGTACCTCAGGTGAACCTAGGTCGGGGACCCAGTACTTC. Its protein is CASTSGEPRSGTQYF.

This chain's CDR3 is CASSEQGRLDEQYF. As DNA, the CDR3 is TGTGCCAGCAGCGAGCAGGGGAGGTTAGACGAGCAGTACTTC. The V and J genes are TRBV7-3 and TRBJ2-7, with D perhaps assigned TRBD1 or TRBD2 (6 bases each). This CDR3 spans 14 amino acids. The V gene lost 5 bases and the J gene lost 5 bases, with 16 bases spanning the gap. CDR1 is SGHTA and CDR2 is FQGTGA in the germline V gene. Filled out from reference TRBV7-3 and TRBJ2-7, the complete variable domain reads GAGVSQTPSNKVTEKGKYVELRCDPISGHTALYWYRQSLGQGPEFLIYFQGTGAADDSGLPNDRFFAVRPEGSVSTLKIQRTERGDSAVYLCASSEQGRLDEQYFGPGTRLTVT.

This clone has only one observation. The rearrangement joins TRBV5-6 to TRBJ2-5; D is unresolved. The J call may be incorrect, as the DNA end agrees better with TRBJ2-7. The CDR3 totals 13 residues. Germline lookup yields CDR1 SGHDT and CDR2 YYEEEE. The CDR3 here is CASSYGNSYEQYF. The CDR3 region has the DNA TGTGCCAGCAGTTACGGAAATTCCTACGAGCAGTACTTC.

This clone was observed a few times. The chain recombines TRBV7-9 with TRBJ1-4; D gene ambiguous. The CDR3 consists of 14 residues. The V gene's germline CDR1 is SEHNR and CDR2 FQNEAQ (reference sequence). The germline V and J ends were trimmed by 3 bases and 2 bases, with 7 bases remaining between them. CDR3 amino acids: CASSFPGTNEKLFF. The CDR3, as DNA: TGTGCCAGCAGCTTCCCGGGCACTAATGAAAAACTGTTTTTT.

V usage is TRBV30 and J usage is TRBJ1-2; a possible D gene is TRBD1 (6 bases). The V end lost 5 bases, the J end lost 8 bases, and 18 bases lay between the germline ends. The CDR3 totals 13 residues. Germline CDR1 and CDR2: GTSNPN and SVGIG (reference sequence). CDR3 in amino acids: CAWLIRDKGGYTF. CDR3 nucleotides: TGTGCCTGGCTTATCCGGGACAAAGGGGGCTACACCTTC.

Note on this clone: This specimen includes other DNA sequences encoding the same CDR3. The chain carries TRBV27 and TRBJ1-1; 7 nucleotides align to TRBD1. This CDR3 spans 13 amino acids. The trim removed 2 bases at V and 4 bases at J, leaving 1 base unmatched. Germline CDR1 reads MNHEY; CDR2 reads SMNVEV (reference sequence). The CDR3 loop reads CASSLPGGTEAFF. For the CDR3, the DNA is TGTGCCAGCAGTTTACCAGGGGGCACTGAAGCTTTCTTT.

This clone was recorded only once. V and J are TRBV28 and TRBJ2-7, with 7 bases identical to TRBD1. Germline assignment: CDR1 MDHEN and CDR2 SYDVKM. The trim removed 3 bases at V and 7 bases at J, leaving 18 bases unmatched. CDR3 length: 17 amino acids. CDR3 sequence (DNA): TGTGCCAGCAGTTTTTTCTCTGGAACTAGACCAGGGGGAGAGCAGTACTTC. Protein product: CASSFFSGTRPGGEQYF.

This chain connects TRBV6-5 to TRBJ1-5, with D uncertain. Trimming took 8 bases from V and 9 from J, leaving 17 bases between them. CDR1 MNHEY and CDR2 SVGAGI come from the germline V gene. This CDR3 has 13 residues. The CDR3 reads CASRRAQEGPQHF. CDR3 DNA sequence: TGTGCCAGCCGGAGGGCACAAGAAGGGCCCCAGCATTTT.